Given below is one TCR beta chain in context. Its antigen is undetermined. CDR3 length equals 14 residues. Germline CDR1 SGHVS, CDR2 FNYEAQ. With 5 bases removed from V and 6 bases from J, the gap between germline ends came to 16 bases. This specimen comes from a study of cytomegalovirus exposure and HLA in healthy donors. Findings of the study overall: Researchers reported in a later analysis that a missense DCLRE1C variant was tied to TCR beta V- and J-gene trimming. Earlier results showed most TCR beta V segments being productive about 87% or about 30% of the time.

PCR employed 60 Vbeta and 13 Jbeta primers. Some clones are missing from TCRdb's copy, which holds only in-frame ones; the method was immunoSEQ multiplex PCR. The table lists 190,000 or so clones, roughly four fifths of them singletons. The rearrangement joins TRBV7-6 to TRBJ2-5; D gene unclear. Sequencing was performed on PBMCs. The sequence was collected from a boy between 2 and 10 years old in good health and CMV-seronegative. CDR3 loop: CASSPDLESQTQYF. The DNA for the CDR3 is TGTGCCAGCAGCCCCGACTTGGAGTCGCAGACCCAGTACTTC.